This TCR beta chain stems from a study of technical replicates of blood from a few donors. Germline V CDR1 and CDR2: MGHRA, YSYEKL. The length of the CDR3 is 17 residues. V lost 0 bases to trimming and J lost 5 bases; unmatched junction nucleotides: 11. The repertoire was sequenced with immunoSEQ multiplex PCR; TCRdb's copy has only in-frame clones and lacks some. This sample has around 79,000 clones; over 90% occur once, and the top ten carry about 0.4%. This sequence originates from a human donor in good health. The V gene is TRBV4-1, the J gene TRBJ2-3, with 7 nucleotides matching TRBD2. Sequenced sample: T cells isolated from PBMCs. CDR3 loop: CASSQEGVGGPGDTQYF. The CDR3 bases are TGCGCCAGCAGCCAAGAAGGAGTGGGAGGGCCTGGAGATACGCAGTATTTT.